The next 13 T cell receptor beta chains were all read from a single sample in a study of post-analysis software for immune sequencing data (dated by TCRdb to 2014 to 2015). Summary of the overall study and its limitations: Significantly higher frequencies in patients than in controls were found for roughly five TRBV segments, including TRBV5-6, TRBV5-1 and TRBV20-1.

Antigens of these TCRs are unknown. Library preparation was by PCR. The sequencer was an Illumina HiSeq 2500. To reduce PCR and sequencing biases, unique molecular identifiers were built into the TCR beta cDNA libraries. The public reads were run again by TCRdb, first through fastp at Q25 and then through MiXCR, and only productive beta chains were kept. Rows with a matching CDR3 protein are joined into one entry that keeps the most common DNA and genes. A total of some 500,000 distinct CDR3 sequences appear in this sample, roughly 46% of them only once. 12% of the sample goes to the ten largest clones. The sequenced sample consisted of blood. These receptors were collected from a girl between 10 and 17 years old with multiple sclerosis.

V and J are TRBV20-1 and TRBJ2-3; 12 bases line up with TRBD2. Germline V gene sequence: CDR1 DFQATT, CDR2 SNEGSKA (reference sequence). The CDR3 has 14 amino acids. J lost 1 base, V lost 5 bases, and 1 base had no gene match. The CDR3: CSAWTSGGTDTQYF. In DNA form, the CDR3 reads TGCAGTGCTTGGACTAGCGGGGGCACAGATACGCAGTATTTT.

This clonotype was recorded a few times. The V call is TRBV20-1, the J call TRBJ2-4; perhaps TRBD1 as D (6 bases). The J call may be wrong; the DNA end is better matched by TRBJ2-7. The CDR3 extends over 14 amino acids. Looked up from germline, CDR1 is DFQATT and CDR2 is SNEGSKA (reference sequence). The CDR3 DNA reads as TGCAGTGCTAGACGCTCAGGGGTGATGAACGAGCAGTACTTC. Translated, it gives CSARRSGVMNEQYF.

This clonotype appeared once. This CDR3 is CANSGQGHTEAFF. CDR3 bases: TGTGCCAATTCGGGACAGGGTCACACTGAAGCTTTCTTT. The chain links TRBV28 to TRBJ1-1, with 9 bases that match TRBD1. Looked up from germline, CDR1 is MDHEN and CDR2 is SYDVKM. Trimming at V came to 10 bases and at J to 3 bases, leaving 6 bases not matched to a gene. This CDR3 contains 13 residues.

V and J are TRBV28 and TRBJ2-3; 13 nucleotides match TRBD2. With V trimmed by 5 bases and J by 5 bases, 1 base remained unmatched. Germline values: CDR1 MDHEN, CDR2 SYDVKM. The CDR3 runs to 14 residues. CDR3: CASSTSGRGDTQYF. In DNA, the CDR3 is TGTGCCAGCAGTACTAGCGGGAGGGGAGATACGCAGTATTTT.

This clonotype was counted a few times. The rearrangement joins TRBV29-1 to TRBJ2-5, with a tentative D call TRBD1 (5 bases). V lost 3 bases, J lost 2 bases, and 10 bases lay in between. This CDR3 comprises 13 residues. Germline CDR1 and CDR2: SQVTM and ANQGSEA. CDR3 in DNA: TGCAGCGTTGAGAGTCAGGGACAAGAGACCCAGTACTTC. It codes for CSVESQGQETQYF. The full variable domain, with the rest looked up from reference TRBV29-1 and TRBJ2-5, is SAVISQKPSRDICQRGTSLTIQCQVDSQVTMMFWYRQQPGQSLTLIATANQGSEATYESGFVIDKFPISRPNLTFSTLTVSNMSPEDSSIYLCSVESQGQETQYFGPGTRLLVL.

This clonotype occurred a few times. The chain uses TRBV27 and TRBJ1-6; D unclear. CDR3 size: 15 residues. Germline CDR1 reads MNHEY; CDR2 reads SMNVEV (reference sequence). The V gene lost 2 bases and the J gene lost 8 bases, with 13 bases spanning the gap. As DNA, the CDR3 is TGTGCCAGCAGTTTAGGATCAGGTTTACATTCACCCCTCCACTTT. This encodes CASSLGSGLHSPLHF.

This clonotype was detected only a few times. The junction and the germline gene differ at one end; a read error may be behind it. The gene calls are TRBV6-6 and TRBJ1-4, with D possibly being TRBD1 (5 bases). Germline V gene sequence: CDR1 MNHNY, CDR2 SVGAGI (reference sequence). The CDR3 runs to 16 residues. The CDR3 loop reads CASSLPGTDLNEELFF. In DNA form, the CDR3 reads TGTGCCAGCAGTTTGCCCGGGACTGACCTTAATGAAGAACTGTTTTTT.

V and J are TRBV4-1 and TRBJ2-5; D perhaps matches TRBD2 (6 bases). The V end was cut by 4 bases, the J end by 4 bases, with 16 bases between. The CDR3 spans 15 residues. Germline V gene lookup returns CDR1 MGHRA and CDR2 YSYEKL. CDR3: CASSLTAGRGETQYF. The CDR3 coding sequence is TGCGCCAGCAGCCTAACGGCAGGGCGGGGAGAGACCCAGTACTTC.

In its sample, this clonotype was seen a few times. This chain uses TRBV6-5 with TRBJ2-7, with D tentatively TRBD2 (5 bases). V gave up 5 bases and J gave up 3 bases, with 14 bases separating them. Germline CDR1 reads MNHEY; CDR2 reads SVGAGI. The CDR3 is made up of 14 amino acids. The CDR3 coding sequence is TGTGCCAGCAGTGGGGAGAGAGGATACTACGAGCAGTACTTC. Protein product: CASSGERGYYEQYF.

The rearrangement joins TRBV20-1 to TRBJ2-5, with D possibly called TRBD1 or TRBD2 (6 bases each). This CDR3 has 15 amino acids. The ends were cut back, 6 bases at V and 1 base at J, with 18 bases in the middle. The V gene's germline CDR1 is DFQATT and CDR2 SNEGSKA (reference sequence). CDR3: CSAEDSGPLQETQYF. The CDR3 nucleotides read TGCAGTGCCGAGGACAGCGGGCCTCTCCAAGAGACCCAGTACTTC.

The V call is TRBV20-1, the J call TRBJ1-1; D gene uncertain. CDR1 and CDR2 (germline): DFQATT, SNEGSKA (reference sequence). The CDR3 consists of 14 residues. Deletions cut 6 bases from V and 4 bases from J, with 18 bases between. The CDR3 DNA sequence: TGCAGTGCCCGGTGGGCCCCCAAGGGCACTGAAGCTTTCTTT. Translating gives CSARWAPKGTEAFF.

This clonotype was seen only a few times. The rearrangement uses TRBV10-3 and TRBJ1-2; 7 nucleotides align to TRBD1. The length of the CDR3 is 14 residues. Trimming took 0 bases from V and 7 from J; bases not matched to a gene: 5. CDR1 ENHRY and CDR2 SYGVKD come from the germline V gene. This CDR3 is CAISESRGGGGYTF. DNA of the CDR3: TGTGCCATCAGTGAGTCAAGAGGGGGCGGTGGCTACACCTTC.

This clonotype turned up a few times. V gene TRBV24-1 combines with J gene TRBJ2-3; D remains unclear. V lost 5 bases and J 2 bases, leaving 13 bases between the germline ends. The germline V gene encodes CDR1 KGHDR and CDR2 SFDVKD. CDR3 length: 15 amino acids. CDR3 DNA: TGTGCCACCAGTGCCTCGCGTGGTAACACAGATACGCAGTATTTT. Translated, it gives CATSASRGNTDTQYF.